This is a list of T cell receptor beta chains from one sample in a study of blood T cells in healthy people across ages. One entry per CDR3 protein, called by TCRdb with MiXCR from the 5' RACE reads. The data show around 1.7 million distinct CDR3 sequences, approximately 30% seen once. The material sequenced was blood. The receptors derive from a young woman in good health. CDR3s include the opening cysteine and the closing phenylalanine or tryptophan. A D gene is named only where the DNA matches it firmly. Some rows have no size entry. The others give once, few or many, or a class for an expanded clone.

clone size	D gene	V gene	J gene	CDR3 DNA	CDR3 protein
-	-	TRBV9	TRBJ2-2	TGTGCCAGCAGCGTCCTAGCGACGAACACCGGGGAGCTGTTTTTT	CASSVLATNTGELFF
-	-	TRBV20-1	TRBJ1-2	TGCAGTGCTAGTGGGGAGTATGGCTACACCTTC	CSASGEYGYTF
-	TRBD2	TRBV18	TRBJ2-1	TGTGCCAGCTCACCGGGACTAGTCAACAACAATGAGCAGTTCTTC	CASSPGLVNNNEQFF
-	TRBD2	TRBV12-3/TRBV12-4	TRBJ2-5	TGTGCCAGCAGCCCCCCCCCAGCGGGGGAGACCCAGTACTTC	CASSPPPAGETQYF
-	-	TRBV6-5	TRBJ1-5	TGTGCCGCCTCGCGGTCCTCTGGTCAGCCCCAGCATTTT	CAASRSSGQPQHF
-	-	TRBV5-5	TRBJ2-3	TGTGCCAGCAGCTTCGCGCCGGATGGTGCAGATACGCAGTATTTT	CASSFAPDGADTQYF
many	-	TRBV15	TRBJ2-6	TGTGCCACCAGCAGAGATCAGGCTGGGGCCAACGTCCTGACTTTC	CATSRDQAGANVLTF
-	TRBD1	TRBV7-2	TRBJ1-2	TGTGCCAGCAGCAGCCGGGACAGCTCTGGCTACACCTTC	CASSSRDSSGYTF
many	-	TRBV11-2	TRBJ2-3	TGTGCCAGCAGCATATCAGGGGGGACAGATACGCAGTATTTT	CASSISGGTDTQYF
-	-	TRBV7-8	TRBJ1-5	TGTGCCAGCAGCGAAGATGGTCGGCGGGAATATAGCAATCAGCCCCAGCATTTT	CASSEDGRREYSNQPQHF
-	TRBD1	TRBV5-1	TRBJ2-5	TGCGCCAGCAGCTTGGTGTTCCGACCCGGGACAGGGGTCGAGGGGAAGACCCAGTACTTC	CASSLVFRPGTGVEGKTQYF
many	TRBD2	TRBV3-1	TRBJ2-5	TGTGCCAGCAGCCAAGAGGTAGCGGGGTACCAAGAGACCCAGTACTTC	CASSQEVAGYQETQYF
-	-	TRBV9	TRBJ2-5	TGTGCCGGACCCGGGGGCCCAGGGGAGACCCAGTACTTC	CAGPGGPGETQYF
once	-	TRBV21-1	TRBJ1-4	TGTGCCAGCAGCAAAGGGGGCCAGGGACCTACCCGAAAACTGTTTTTT	CASSKGGQGPTRKLFF
-	TRBD2	TRBV9	TRBJ2-1	TGTGCCAGCAGCCCCCACACGGGGGGGAGATACTACAATGAGCAGTTCTTC	CASSPHTGGRYYNEQFF
-	TRBD1	TRBV20-1	TRBJ1-1	TGCAGTGCTCGAAAGACGGACAGGGGGCTGCGAGCTTTCTTT	CSARKTDRGLRAFF
-	-	TRBV21-1	TRBJ2-1	TGTGCCAGCTTGGTGACATCGAGCTCCTACAATGAGCAGTTCTTC	CASLVTSSSYNEQFF
few	TRBD1	TRBV6-5	TRBJ2-1	TGTGCCAGCAGAAACACAGGGGCTAACCACAATGAGCAGTTCTTC	CASRNTGANHNEQFF
-	-	TRBV11-2	TRBJ1-1	TGTGCCAGCAGCTCCGGGTCACACCGCACTGAAGCTTTCTTT	CASSSGSHRTEAFF
few	-	TRBV10-3	TRBJ1-1	TGTGCCATCAGTGAGTCGAAGGGGAGGGGCACTGAAGCTTTCTTT	CAISESKGRGTEAFF
-	-	TRBV5-6	TRBJ2-5	TGTGCCAGCAGCCCCTCAGGGTGGACCCAGTACTTC	CASSPSGWTQYF
few	-	TRBV20-1	TRBJ1-2	TGCAGTGCTAGGGGGGGGACGGCCGCACTTAACTATGGCTACACCTTC	CSARGGTAALNYGYTF
many	-	TRBV7-9	TRBJ2-3	TGTGCCAGCAGCCCCTCGGACCGACCCGATACGCAGTATTTT	CASSPSDRPDTQYF
many	-	TRBV29-1	TRBJ2-3	TGCAGCGCTAAGTCCCACGATACGCAGTATTTT	CSAKSHDTQYF
-	-	TRBV20-1	TRBJ2-7	TGCAGTGCTAGAGTTGGGGTAGGAACCTACAATGAGCAGTACTTC	CSARVGVGTYNEQYF
few	-	TRBV12-3/TRBV12-4	TRBJ2-1	TGTGCCAGCAGCATCCGACTAGAGCAGTTCTTC	CASSIRLEQFF
few	-	TRBV4-3	TRBJ1-5	TGCGCCAGCAGCCAAGTAACCCGGGGGGCCAATCAGCCCCAGCATTTT	CASSQVTRGANQPQHF
-	-	TRBV29-1	TRBJ2-7	TGCAGCGTGAGCCAGGGGCCCTACGAGCAGTACTTC	CSVSQGPYEQYF
-	TRBD1	TRBV11-1	TRBJ2-2	TGTGCCAGCAGCTTATTCCAGGGGGCGAACACCGGGGAGCTGTTTTTT	CASSLFQGANTGELFF
-	TRBD1	TRBV5-4	TRBJ2-1	TGTGCCAGCAGCTTGGGGACAGGGGGCTCATGGCGCTCCTACAATGAGCAGTTCTTC	CASSLGTGGSWRSYNEQFF
many	-	TRBV6-1	TRBJ2-7	TGTGCCAGCAGTCGCCTCTATCCCCGGACAGAAGACCCTAACTACGAGCAGTACTTC	CASSRLYPRTEDPNYEQYF
-	-	TRBV12-3/TRBV12-4	TRBJ1-1	TGTGCCAGCAGTTTAGCCAGGGGTCAATATGAGACTGAAGCTTTCTTT	CASSLARGQYETEAFF
many	-	TRBV2	TRBJ2-6	TGTGCCAGCAGTGATCCAGGTAGCTCTGGGGCCAACGTCCTGACTTTC	CASSDPGSSGANVLTF
few	-	TRBV7-2	TRBJ1-2	TGTGCCGGCAGCTTAGGGAGGGGCGACTATGGCTACACCTTC	CAGSLGRGDYGYTF
many	-	TRBV20-1	TRBJ2-3	TGCAGTGCTCAGGGATCCAATACGCAGTATTTT	CSAQGSNTQYF
-	-	TRBV12-3/TRBV12-4	TRBJ1-5	TGTGCATTCACGAGGGCAGTCAATCAGCCCCAGCATTTT	CAFTRAVNQPQHF
-	TRBD1	TRBV20-1	TRBJ2-7	TGCAGTGCTACCCAGACAGGGGGCACCTACGAGCAGTACTTC	CSATQTGGTYEQYF
few	TRBD2	TRBV10-3	TRBJ2-3	TGTGCCATCAGTACGGGACTAGCGGGAGGAGAGGATACGCAGTATTTT	CAISTGLAGGEDTQYF
-	-	TRBV19	TRBJ2-7	TGTGCCAGTAGTATCGGGCAGGGGCATAACTACGAGCAGTACTTC	CASSIGQGHNYEQYF
few	TRBD1	TRBV6-6	TRBJ1-5	TGTGCCAGCAGTTACTCGACAGGGCACAGCAATCAGCCCCAGCATTTT	CASSYSTGHSNQPQHF
-	TRBD2	TRBV29-1	TRBJ2-7	TGCAGCGTCCGACTAGCGGGACCCTACAAGCAGTACTTC	CSVRLAGPYKQYF
many	-	TRBV20-1	TRBJ2-3	TGCAGTGCTAGGCGATATCCGGGAGACACCTACACAGATACGCAGTATTTT	CSARRYPGDTYTDTQYF
-	-	TRBV10-3	TRBJ1-2	TGTGCCATCAGTGAAGATGCCAGCCCGTATGGCTACACCTTC	CAISEDASPYGYTF
few	TRBD2	TRBV10-3	TRBJ2-1	TGTGCCATTGGGGGGGTCTGGGATGAGCAGTTCTTC	CAIGGVWDEQFF
-	-	TRBV12-3/TRBV12-4	TRBJ1-1	TGTGCCAGCAGCGACGGACCTTTTGAAGCTTTCTTT	CASSDGPFEAFF
-	-	TRBV30	TRBJ2-7	TGTGCCTGGAGGCCTCCGACCTCCTACAATGAGCAGTACTTC	CAWRPPTSYNEQYF
-	TRBD1	TRBV20-1	TRBJ2-7	TGCAGTGCTAGGCAACAGGGGGCGACTTCCTACGAGCAGTACTTC	CSARQQGATSYEQYF
few	TRBD1	TRBV18	TRBJ2-1	TGTGCCAGCTCACCAGAACAGGGGGCGATACTCAATGAGCAGTTCTTC	CASSPEQGAILNEQFF
-	-	TRBV12-3/TRBV12-4	TRBJ1-5	TGTGCCAGTTCAGACGGGGGTTTTCAGCCCCAGCATTTT	CASSDGGFQPQHF
-	TRBD2	TRBV28	TRBJ2-1	TGTGCCAGCAGTTTCGGGGGGAGAAGGAACAATGAGCAGTTCTTC	CASSFGGRRNNEQFF
few	-	TRBV29-1	TRBJ2-2	TGCAGCGTTGAGGCCGGGCAGAAGGGGCTCGCCGGGGAGCTGTTTTTT	CSVEAGQKGLAGELFF
-	TRBD1	TRBV2	TRBJ1-2	TGTGCCAGTCGACCGGACAGGGGGCTCTATGGCTACACCTTC	CASRPDRGLYGYTF
-	-	TRBV6-5	TRBJ2-2	TGTGCCAGCAGTCCCTTATTAAAGACCGGGGAGCTGTTTTTT	CASSPLLKTGELFF
few	-	TRBV28	TRBJ2-3	TGTGCCAGCAGTCCTCCGGCGGGGAACACGCAGTATTTT	CASSPPAGNTQYF
-	-	TRBV10-3	TRBJ2-3	TGTGCCATCAGCGGCGGGGCAGCCGCAAATAAGTATTTT	CAISGGAAANKYF
many	-	TRBV11-2	TRBJ2-6	TGTGCCAGCAGCCCGGAGCTATCTGGGGCCAACGTCCTGACTTTC	CASSPELSGANVLTF
few	-	TRBV5-1	TRBJ2-3	TGCGCCAGCAGCTCCCCCAATACGCAGTATTTT	CASSSPNTQYF